Given below is one TCR beta chain in context. What it binds is unknown. The trim removed 5 bases at V and 3 bases at J, leaving 7 bases unmatched. The CDR3 is made up of 15 amino acids. The V gene's germline CDR1 is SGHVS and CDR2 FQNEAQ. This table comes from immunoSEQ multiplex PCR, and its TCRdb copy is limited to in-frame clones, with some not included. In the table there are approximately 150,000 clones, around 90% of which are singletons. This record belongs to a study of T cell responses to AZD1222 COVID-19 vaccine. Findings and limits, study-wide: At baseline, just 6 or 7 AZD1222 recipients tested seropositive. All repertoire sampling was performed exclusively after the peak T cell response. Clonal diversity may have been underestimated in mostly white British donors.

Pooled samples include second doses given at about 4 or 12 weeks. This sequence was found in an adult who received the AZD1222 COVID-19 vaccine. The rearrangement uses TRBV7-8 and TRBJ1-1; 9 nucleotides align to TRBD1. Sequencing was performed on peripheral blood, taken 28 days after the second AZD1222 dose. CDR3 in amino acids: CASSRTGDGYTEAFF. As DNA, the CDR3 is TGTGCCAGCAGCCGGACAGGGGACGGGTACACTGAAGCTTTCTTT.